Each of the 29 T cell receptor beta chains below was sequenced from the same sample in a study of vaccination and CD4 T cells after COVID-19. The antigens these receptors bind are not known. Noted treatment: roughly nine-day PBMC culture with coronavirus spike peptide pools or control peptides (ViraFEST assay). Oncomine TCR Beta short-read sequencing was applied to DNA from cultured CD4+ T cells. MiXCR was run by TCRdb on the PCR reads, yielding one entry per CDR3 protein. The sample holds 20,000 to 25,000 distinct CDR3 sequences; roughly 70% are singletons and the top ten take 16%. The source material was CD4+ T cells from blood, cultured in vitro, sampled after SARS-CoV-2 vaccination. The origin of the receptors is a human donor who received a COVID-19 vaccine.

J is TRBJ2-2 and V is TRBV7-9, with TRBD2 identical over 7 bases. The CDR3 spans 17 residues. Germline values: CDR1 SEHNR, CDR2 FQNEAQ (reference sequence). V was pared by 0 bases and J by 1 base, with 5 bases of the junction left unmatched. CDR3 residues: CASSLARLAVNTGELFF. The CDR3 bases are TGTGCCAGCAGCTTAGCTAGGCTAGCGGTGAACACCGGGGAGCTGTTTTTT.

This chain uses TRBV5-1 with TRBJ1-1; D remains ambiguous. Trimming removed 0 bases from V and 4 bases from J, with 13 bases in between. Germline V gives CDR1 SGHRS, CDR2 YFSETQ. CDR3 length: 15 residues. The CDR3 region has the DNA TGCGCCAGCAGCTTGGGCGGTAGTAAAGGCACTGAAGCTTTCTTT. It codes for CASSLGGSKGTEAFF.

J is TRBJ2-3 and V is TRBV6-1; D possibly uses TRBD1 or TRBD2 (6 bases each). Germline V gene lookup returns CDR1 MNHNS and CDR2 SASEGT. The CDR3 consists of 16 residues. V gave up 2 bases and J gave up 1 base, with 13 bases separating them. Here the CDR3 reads CASSEWGATGTDTQYF. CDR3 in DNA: TGTGCCAGCAGTGAATGGGGGGCCACTGGCACAGATACGCAGTATTTT.

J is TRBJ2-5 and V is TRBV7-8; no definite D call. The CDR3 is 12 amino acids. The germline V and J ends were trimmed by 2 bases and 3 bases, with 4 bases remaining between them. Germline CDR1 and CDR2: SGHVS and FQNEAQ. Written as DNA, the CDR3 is TGTGCCAGCAGCTTAATCGAAGAGACCCAGTACTTC. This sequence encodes CASSLIEETQYF.

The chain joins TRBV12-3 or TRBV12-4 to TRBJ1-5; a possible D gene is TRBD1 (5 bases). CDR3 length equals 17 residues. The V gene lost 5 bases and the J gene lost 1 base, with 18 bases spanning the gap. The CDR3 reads CASSLTGGGRSNQPQHF. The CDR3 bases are TGTGCCAGCAGTCTTACAGGAGGAGGAAGAAGCAATCAGCCCCAGCATTTT.

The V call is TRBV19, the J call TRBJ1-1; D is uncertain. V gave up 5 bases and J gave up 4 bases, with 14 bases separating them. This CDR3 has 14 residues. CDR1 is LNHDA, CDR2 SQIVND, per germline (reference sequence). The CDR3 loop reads CASSVSRLGTEAFF. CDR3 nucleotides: TGTGCCAGTAGTGTAAGTCGGCTGGGCACTGAAGCTTTCTTT.

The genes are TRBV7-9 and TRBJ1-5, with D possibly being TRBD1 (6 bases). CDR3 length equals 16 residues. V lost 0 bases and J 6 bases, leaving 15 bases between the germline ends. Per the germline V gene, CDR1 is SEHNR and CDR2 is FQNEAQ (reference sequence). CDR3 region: CASSLALGAQGQPQHF. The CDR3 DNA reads TGTGCCAGCAGCTTAGCTTTGGGGGCGCAGGGTCAGCCCCAGCATTTT. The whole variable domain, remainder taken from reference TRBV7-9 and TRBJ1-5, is DTGVSQNPRHKITKRGQNVTFRCDPISEHNRLYWYRQTLGQGPEFLTYFQNEAQLEKSRLLSDRFSAERPKGSFSTLEIQRTEQGDSAMYLCASSLALGAQGQPQHFGDGTRLSIL.

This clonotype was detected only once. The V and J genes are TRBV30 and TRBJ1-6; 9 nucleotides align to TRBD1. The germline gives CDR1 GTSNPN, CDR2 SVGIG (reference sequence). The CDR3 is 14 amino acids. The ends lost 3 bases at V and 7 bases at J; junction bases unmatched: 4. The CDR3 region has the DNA TGTGCCTGGAGCGAAGGACAGGGGAATTCACCCCTCCACTTT. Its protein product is CAWSEGQGNSPLHF.

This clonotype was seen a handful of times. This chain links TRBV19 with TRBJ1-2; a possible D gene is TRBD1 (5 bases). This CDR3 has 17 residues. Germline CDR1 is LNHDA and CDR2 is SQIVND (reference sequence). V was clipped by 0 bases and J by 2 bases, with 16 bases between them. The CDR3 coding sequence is TGTGCCAGTAGTATAGACTCCCGGGACGCGAAAAACTATGGCTACACCTTC. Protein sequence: CASSIDSRDAKNYGYTF.

CDR3 nucleotides: TGCAGTGCTAGTTTAAGGGGCCGGGGAGAGCAGTACTTC. Its protein is CSASLRGRGEQYF. The V gene is TRBV20-1, the J gene TRBJ2-7; D may match TRBD1 or TRBD2 (5 bases each). CDR3 size: 13 residues. The V end was cut by 3 bases, the J end by 7 bases, with 16 bases between. The germline V gene has CDR1 DFQATT and CDR2 SNEGSKA (reference sequence).

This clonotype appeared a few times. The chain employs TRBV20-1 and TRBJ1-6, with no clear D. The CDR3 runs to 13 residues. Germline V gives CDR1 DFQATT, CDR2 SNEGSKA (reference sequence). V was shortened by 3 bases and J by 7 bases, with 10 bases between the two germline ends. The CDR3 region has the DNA TGCAGTGCTAGTCCTGGACGGAATTCACCCCTCCACTTT. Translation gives CSASPGRNSPLHF.

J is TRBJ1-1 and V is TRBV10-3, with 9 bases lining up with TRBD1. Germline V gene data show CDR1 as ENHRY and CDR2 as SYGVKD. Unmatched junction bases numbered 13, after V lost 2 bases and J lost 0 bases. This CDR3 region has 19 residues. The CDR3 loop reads CAISEVSPGQGNMNTEAFF. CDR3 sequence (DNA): TGTGCCATCAGTGAGGTTTCCCCCGGACAGGGGAACATGAACACTGAAGCTTTCTTT.

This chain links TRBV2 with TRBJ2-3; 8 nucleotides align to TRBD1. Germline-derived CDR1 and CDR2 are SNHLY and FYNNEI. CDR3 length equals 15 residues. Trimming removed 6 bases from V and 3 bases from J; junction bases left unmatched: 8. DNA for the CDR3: TGTGCCAGCAGCAAAAACAGGGGGTCAACAGATACGCAGTATTTT. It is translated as CASSKNRGSTDTQYF.

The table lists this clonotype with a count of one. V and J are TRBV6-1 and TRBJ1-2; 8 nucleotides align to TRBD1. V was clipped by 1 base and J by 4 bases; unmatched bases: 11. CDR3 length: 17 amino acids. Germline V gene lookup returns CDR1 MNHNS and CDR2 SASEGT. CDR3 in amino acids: CASSEGTGGVGSYGYTF. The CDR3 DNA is TGTGCCAGCAGTGAAGGAACAGGGGGTGTGGGAAGCTATGGCTACACCTTC.

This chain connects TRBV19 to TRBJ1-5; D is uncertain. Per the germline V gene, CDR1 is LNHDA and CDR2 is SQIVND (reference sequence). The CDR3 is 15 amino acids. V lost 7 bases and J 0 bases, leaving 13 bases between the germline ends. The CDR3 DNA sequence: TGTGCCAGTATTCGGACCTTCTTTAGCAATCAGCCCCAGCATTTT. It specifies CASIRTFFSNQPQHF.

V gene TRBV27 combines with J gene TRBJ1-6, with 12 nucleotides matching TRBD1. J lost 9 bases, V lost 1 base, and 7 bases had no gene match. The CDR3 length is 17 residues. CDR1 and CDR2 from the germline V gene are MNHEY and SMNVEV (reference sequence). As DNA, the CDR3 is TGTGCCAGCAGTTTATATAGGGACAGGGGGCTGGCTTCACCCCTCCACTTT. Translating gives CASSLYRDRGLASPLHF.

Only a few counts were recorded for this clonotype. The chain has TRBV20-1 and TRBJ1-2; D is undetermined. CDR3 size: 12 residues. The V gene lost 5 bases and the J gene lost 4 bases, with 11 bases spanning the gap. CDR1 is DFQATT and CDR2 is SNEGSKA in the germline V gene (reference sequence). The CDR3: CSARPSGYGYTF. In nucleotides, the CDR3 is TGCAGTGCTCGCCCCAGTGGCTATGGCTACACCTTC.

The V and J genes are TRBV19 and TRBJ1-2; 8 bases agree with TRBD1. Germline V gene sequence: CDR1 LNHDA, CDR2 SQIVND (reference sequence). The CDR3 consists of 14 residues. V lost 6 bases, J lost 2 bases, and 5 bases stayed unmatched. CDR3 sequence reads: CASSTRGLNYGYTF. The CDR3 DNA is TGTGCCAGTAGCACCAGGGGGCTAAACTATGGCTACACCTTC.

The CDR3 protein is CSARAPGGTEAFF. In DNA form, the CDR3 reads TGCAGTGCTAGGGCCCCAGGGGGGACTGAAGCTTTCTTT. The gene calls are TRBV20-1 and TRBJ1-1, with 7 bases matching TRBD1. CDR1 is DFQATT and CDR2 is SNEGSKA in the germline V gene (reference sequence). The CDR3 totals 13 residues. Trimming cost V 3 bases and J 5 bases; bases outside gene matches: 6.

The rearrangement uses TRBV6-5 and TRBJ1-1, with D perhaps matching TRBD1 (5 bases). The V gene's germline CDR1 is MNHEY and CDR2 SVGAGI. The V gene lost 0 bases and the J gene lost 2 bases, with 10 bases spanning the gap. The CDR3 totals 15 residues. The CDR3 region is CASSYSTDSNTEAFF. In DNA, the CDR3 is TGTGCCAGCAGTTACTCGACAGACTCTAACACTGAAGCTTTCTTT.

CDR3 nucleotides: TGTGCCAGCAGCGTAGCGGCAGGGAACACCGGGGAGCTGTTTTTT. Translation gives CASSVAAGNTGELFF. The chain recombines TRBV9 with TRBJ2-2, with D unclear. The CDR3 extends over 15 amino acids. V was cut by 0 bases and J by 1 base, with 7 bases left in between. Germline V gene data show CDR1 as SGDLS and CDR2 as YYNGEE.

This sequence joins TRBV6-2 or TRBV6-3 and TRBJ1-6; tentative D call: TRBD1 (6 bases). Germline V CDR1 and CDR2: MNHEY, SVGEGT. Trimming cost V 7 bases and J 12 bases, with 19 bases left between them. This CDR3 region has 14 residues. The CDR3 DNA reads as TGTGCCAGCACTTCCACAGCGTCCAGGGGACCCCTCCACTTT. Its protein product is CASTSTASRGPLHF.

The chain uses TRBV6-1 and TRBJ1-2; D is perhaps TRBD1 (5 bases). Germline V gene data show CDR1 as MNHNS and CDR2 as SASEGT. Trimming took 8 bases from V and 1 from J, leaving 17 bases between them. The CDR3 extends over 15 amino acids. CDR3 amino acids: CASLLSRQLNYGYTF. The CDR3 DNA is TGTGCCAGCCTTCTGTCTAGACAGCTTAACTATGGCTACACCTTC.

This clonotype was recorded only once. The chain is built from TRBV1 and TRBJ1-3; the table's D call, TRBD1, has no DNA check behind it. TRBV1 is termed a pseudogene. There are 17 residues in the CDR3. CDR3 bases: TGCACCAGCAGCCCCCGGTCGAGGGAACTCTCTGGAAACACCATATATTTT. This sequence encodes CTSSPRSRELSGNTIYF.

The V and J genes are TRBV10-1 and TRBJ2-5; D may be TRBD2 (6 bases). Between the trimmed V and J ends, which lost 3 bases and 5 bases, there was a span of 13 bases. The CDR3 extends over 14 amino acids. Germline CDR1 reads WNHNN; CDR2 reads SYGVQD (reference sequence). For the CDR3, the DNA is TGCGCCAGCAGTGACGCGGGGCTTGGGGAGACCCAGTACTTC. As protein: CASSDAGLGETQYF.

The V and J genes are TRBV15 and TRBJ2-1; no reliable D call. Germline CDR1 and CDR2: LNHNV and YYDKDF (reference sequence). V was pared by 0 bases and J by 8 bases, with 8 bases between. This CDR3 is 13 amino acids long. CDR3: CATSRDVGDEQFF. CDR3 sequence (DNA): TGTGCCACCAGCAGAGACGTTGGGGATGAGCAGTTCTTC.

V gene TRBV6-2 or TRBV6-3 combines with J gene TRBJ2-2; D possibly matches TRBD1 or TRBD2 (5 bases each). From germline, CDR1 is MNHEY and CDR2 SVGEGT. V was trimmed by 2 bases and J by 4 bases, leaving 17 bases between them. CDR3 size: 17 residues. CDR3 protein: CASSYPQYGAGTGELFF. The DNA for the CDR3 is TGTGCCAGCAGTTACCCGCAATATGGGGCGGGCACCGGGGAGCTGTTTTTT.

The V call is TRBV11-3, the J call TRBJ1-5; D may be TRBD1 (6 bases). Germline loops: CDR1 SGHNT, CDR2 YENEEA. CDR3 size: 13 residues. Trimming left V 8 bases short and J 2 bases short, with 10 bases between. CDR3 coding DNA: TGTGCCAGCGCCCCAGGGGGCAATCAGCCCCAGCATTTT. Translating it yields CASAPGGNQPQHF. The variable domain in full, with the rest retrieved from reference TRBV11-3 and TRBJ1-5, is EAGVVQSPRYKIIEKKQPVAFWCNPISGHNTLYWYLQNLGQGPELLIRYENEEAVDDSQLPKDRFSAERLKGVDSTLKIQPAELGDSAVYLCASAPGGNQPQHFGDGTRLSIL.

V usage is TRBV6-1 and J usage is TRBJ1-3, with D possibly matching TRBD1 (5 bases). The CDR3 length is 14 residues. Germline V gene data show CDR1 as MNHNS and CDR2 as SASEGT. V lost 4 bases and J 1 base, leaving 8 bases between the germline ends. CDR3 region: CASSVRQSGNTIYF. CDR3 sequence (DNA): TGTGCCAGCAGTGTCCGACAGTCTGGAAACACCATATATTTT.